The 9 T cell receptor beta chains in this list originate from one sample, sequenced in a study of T cells after yellow fever vaccination (dated by TCRdb to the late 2010s). The library was made by 5' RACE. The instrument given in TCRdb is Illumina NovaSeq 6000. Using fastp trimming at Q25 and MiXCR clonotype assembly, TCRdb reanalyzed the public sequencing data and kept in-frame beta chains. When rows share a CDR3 protein, they turn into one entry using the most common DNA and genes. This sample gives hundreds of thousands of distinct CDR3 sequences in total; roughly 4.8% of them show up just once. More than 3% of the sample rests with the top ten. In the paper's terms, the treatment or condition label means: live attenuated yellow fever vaccine strain. Here the sequenced sample was CD4+ T cells sorted from PBMCs, taken on the day of the yellow fever booster vaccination. The receptors shown here come from a young man who received the YFV17D yellow fever vaccine.

The V and J genes are TRBV6-2 or TRBV6-3 and TRBJ1-1, with D unresolved. Germline V gene sequence: CDR1 MNHEY, CDR2 SVGEGT. V lost 6 bases and J lost 3, with 17 bases in between. This CDR3 contains 15 residues. Written as DNA, the CDR3 is TGTGCCAGCAGGACGTTATCTGGTGGTGACACTGAAGCTTTCTTT. Translating it yields CASRTLSGGDTEAFF.

This clonotype was detected ten times or more. The chain couples TRBV27 to TRBJ2-7; 9 bases align to TRBD2. Germline loops: CDR1 MNHEY, CDR2 SMNVEV (reference sequence). V was clipped by 4 bases and J by 3 bases; unmatched bases: 10. This CDR3 comprises 16 residues. CDR3 region: CASSSPAGGRYYEQYV. CDR3 coding DNA: TGTGCCAGCAGTTCTCCAGCGGGGGGCCGTTACTACGAGCAGTACGTC.

This clonotype was counted only a few times. V gene TRBV6-2 or TRBV6-3 combines with J gene TRBJ2-2; D is undetermined. With 6 bases removed from V and 4 bases from J, the gap between germline ends came to 6 bases. The CDR3 totals 12 residues. Germline-derived CDR1 and CDR2 are MNHEY and SVGEGT. This CDR3 reads CASRGITGELFF. DNA of the CDR3: TGTGCCAGCAGGGGGATCACCGGGGAGCTGTTTTTT.

The chain uses TRBV5-4 and TRBJ2-1; D is tentatively TRBD1 or TRBD2 (5 bases each). The germline V gene has CDR1 SGHNT and CDR2 YYREEE (reference sequence). V shed 4 bases and J shed 10 bases, with 15 bases lying between them. The CDR3 sequence is 13 residues long. In DNA, the CDR3 is TGTGCCAGCAGCGCCGGGGACCATTCCGAGCAGTTCTTC. Its translation: CASSAGDHSEQFF.

This chain connects TRBV6-2 or TRBV6-3 to TRBJ1-5; no clear D. Looked up from germline, CDR1 is MNHEY and CDR2 is SVGEGT. Deletions cut 7 bases from V and 2 bases from J, with 15 bases between. The CDR3 has 15 residues. The CDR3 protein is CASNVRYPRNQPQHF. CDR3 bases: TGTGCCAGCAATGTTCGCTATCCCCGCAATCAGCCCCAGCATTTT.

In its sample, this clonotype was seen a few times. The rearrangement links TRBV5-1 to TRBJ2-5; D may be TRBD1 or TRBD2 (5 bases each). V was pared by 5 bases and J by 4 bases, with 15 bases between. The V gene's germline CDR1 is SGHRS and CDR2 YFSETQ. CDR3 length equals 14 residues. The CDR3 DNA is TGCGCCAGCAGGTGGGGGTTAGAAGGAGAGACCCAGTACTTC. The encoded protein is CASRWGLEGETQYF.

This clonotype was counted a few times. The chain links TRBV12-3 or TRBV12-4 to TRBJ1-2; possible D gene TRBD1, 5 bases. The CDR3 totals 13 residues. V was trimmed by 3 bases and J by 9 bases, leaving 14 bases between them. CDR3 sequence (DNA): TGTGCCAGCAGTTTCGGGGCAGGGCATAGCTACACCTTC. The encoded protein is CASSFGAGHSYTF.

This clonotype was found a few times. The rearrangement joins TRBV6-1 to TRBJ2-1; 10 nucleotides agree with TRBD2. Trimming removed 2 bases from V and 4 bases from J; junction bases left unmatched: 5. Germline CDR1 is MNHNS and CDR2 is SASEGT. The CDR3 has 16 amino acids. The CDR3 region is CASSEFRTSGYNEQFF. The CDR3 DNA reads TGTGCCAGCAGTGAATTTCGGACTAGCGGATACAATGAGCAGTTCTTC.

This clonotype was seen many times. The genes are TRBV28 and TRBJ1-3; D might be TRBD1 (6 bases). Germline CDR1 is MDHEN and CDR2 is SYDVKM. Trimming took off 2 bases at V and 12 bases at J, with 11 bases between the two ends. There are 12 residues in the CDR3. The CDR3 nucleotides read TGTGCCAGCAGTTTAACCCACAGGGTCATATATTTT. Encoded protein: CASSLTHRVIYF.